This passage covers 28 T cell receptor beta chains from one sample sequenced in a study of blood T cell repertoires in COVID-19. Here immunoSEQ multiplex PCR was the method, and the copy in TCRdb shows in-frame clones only, minus some. The sample holds 300,000 to 400,000 clones, about 90% seen once. The material sequenced was peripheral blood. The receptors originated from a woman in her sixties or seventies with COVID-19, enrolled during active disease.

The chain joins TRBV19 to TRBJ1-2; 7 positions match TRBD1. CDR1 is LNHDA and CDR2 is SQIVND in the germline V gene (reference sequence). The CDR3 spans 14 residues. Unmatched junction bases numbered 10, after V lost 5 bases and J lost 7 bases. The CDR3 protein is CASSPGQVGSGYTF. In DNA, the CDR3 is TGTGCCAGTAGTCCCGGACAGGTCGGGAGTGGCTACACCTTC. Complete variable domain (other parts from reference TRBV19 and TRBJ1-2): DGGITQSPKYLFRKEGQNVTLSCEQNLNHDAMYWYRQDPGQGLRLIYYSQIVNDFQKGDIAEGYSVSREKKESFPLTVTSAQKNPTAFYLCASSPGQVGSGYTFGSGTRLTVV.

The chain employs TRBV7-4 and TRBJ1-2; possible D gene TRBD1, 6 bases. CDR1 SGHVT and CDR2 SQSDAQ come from the germline V gene. V lost 3 bases, J lost 5 bases, and 19 bases lay in between. This CDR3 contains 16 residues. In DNA form, the CDR3 reads TGTGCCAGCAGCTTGAGACAGGTTCACCCGAGGTATGGCTACACCTTC. Translating it yields CASSLRQVHPRYGYTF.

The chain recombines TRBV20-1 with TRBJ1-1; D remains ambiguous. This CDR3 has 10 amino acids. Trimming shortened V by 6 bases and J by 11 bases, and 13 bases separated the two germline ends. CDR1 is DFQATT and CDR2 is SNEGSKA in the germline V gene (reference sequence). The CDR3 region is CSAYYDRAFF. CDR3 in DNA: TGCAGTGCCTACTATGATCGGGCTTTCTTT.

V usage is TRBV24-1 and J usage is TRBJ2-6; 7 bases line up with TRBD2. The CDR3 length is 17 residues. From germline, CDR1 is KGHDR and CDR2 SFDVKD. V trimming: 9 bases; J trimming: 0 bases; junction bases outside the gene matches: 10. CDR3: CATSLGGGLSGANVLTF. The CDR3 DNA is TGTGCCACCTCACTTGGGGGGGGACTCTCTGGGGCCAACGTCCTGACTTTC.

The J gene is TRBJ1-3, the V gene TRBV3-1 (or the pseudogene TRBV3-2), with 8 positions matching TRBD1. The V gene's germline CDR1 is LGHDT and CDR2 YNNKEL (reference sequence). V was clipped by 5 bases and J by 0 bases; unmatched bases: 3. The CDR3 runs to 15 residues. CDR3 amino acids: CASSEDRASGNTIYF. In nucleotides, the CDR3 is TGTGCCAGCAGCGAGGACAGGGCCTCTGGAAACACCATATATTTT.

This chain connects TRBV7-2 to TRBJ1-3; D gene uncertain. The CDR3 covers 13 residues. From germline, CDR1 is SGHTA and CDR2 FQGNSA. V was cut by 2 bases and J by 9 bases, with 11 bases left in between. For the CDR3, the DNA is TGTGCCAGCAGCTTAACGCGGGAGGGCACCATATATTTT. It is translated as CASSLTREGTIYF. The variable domain in full, completed from reference TRBV7-2 and TRBJ1-3, reads GAGVSQSPSNKVTEKGKDVELRCDPISGHTALYWYRQSLGQGLEFLIYFQGNSAPDKSGLPSDRFSAERTGGSVSTLTIQRTQQEDSAVYLCASSLTREGTIYFGEGSWLTVV.

In its sample, this clone was seen once. The genes are TRBV5-6 and TRBJ1-5; tentative D call: TRBD1 (6 bases). In germline, CDR1 is SGHDT, CDR2 YYEEEE. The germline V and J ends were trimmed by 0 bases and 7 bases, with 17 bases remaining between them. The CDR3 sequence is 16 residues long. The CDR3 sequence is CASSLGAGASDQPQHF. For the CDR3, the DNA is TGTGCCAGCAGCTTGGGTGCAGGGGCCAGTGACCAGCCCCAGCATTTT.

This clone was picked up one time. This chain connects TRBV29-1 to TRBJ1-2; 10 positions match TRBD1. Germline CDR1 reads SQVTM; CDR2 reads ANQGSEA. The J segment lost 4 bases and the V segment lost 6 bases, leaving 5 bases of the junction unmatched. The length of the CDR3 is 13 residues. The CDR3 nucleotides are TGCAGCGTCTCGACAGGGGGCCCCTATGGCTACACCTTC. Its protein product is CSVSTGGPYGYTF.

The chain has TRBV7-2 and TRBJ2-1, with D perhaps matching TRBD2 (6 bases). The CDR3 loop spans 15 amino acids. Trimming removed 3 bases at V and 3 bases at J, with 12 bases between. Germline V gene lookup returns CDR1 SGHTA and CDR2 FQGNSA. The CDR3, as DNA: TGTGCCAGCAGCTTCCCGGGGGATCTCTACAATGAGCAGTTCTTC. Its protein is CASSFPGDLYNEQFF. The full variable domain, its missing parts supplied by reference TRBV7-2 and TRBJ2-1, is GAGVSQSPSNKVTEKGKDVELRCDPISGHTALYWYRQSLGQGLEFLIYFQGNSAPDKSGLPSDRFSAERTGGSVSTLTIQRTQQEDSAVYLCASSFPGDLYNEQFFGPGTRLTVL.

This rearrangement joins TRBV30 to TRBJ2-3; 11 nucleotides line up with TRBD2. J gave up 1 base and V 0 bases, and 0 bases lay outside the gene matches. CDR3 length equals 15 residues. Germline CDR1 is GTSNPN and CDR2 is SVGIG (reference sequence). As DNA, the CDR3 is TGTGCCTGGAGTGTACTAGCGGGGGGCACAGATACGCAGTATTTT. It translates to CAWSVLAGGTDTQYF.

The chain uses TRBV5-1 and TRBJ1-2; weak D call: TRBD1 (6 bases). Trimming left V 0 bases short and J 6 bases short, with 12 bases between. Germline loops: CDR1 SGHRS, CDR2 YFSETQ. The CDR3 contains 14 residues. This CDR3 reads CASSLEQGSNGYTF. CDR3 bases: TGCGCCAGCAGCTTGGAACAGGGCTCAAATGGCTACACCTTC.

The chain employs TRBV7-2 and TRBJ2-2, with 7 bases lining up with TRBD1. The CDR3 length is 15 residues. V shed 2 bases and J 2 bases; nucleotides not matched to a gene: 2. The germline V gene has CDR1 SGHTA and CDR2 FQGNSA. The CDR3 protein is CASSLRGQNTGELFF. The CDR3 DNA reads as TGTGCCAGCAGCTTAAGGGGGCAAAACACCGGGGAGCTGTTTTTT.

The gene calls are TRBV4-1 and TRBJ1-1, with 7 bases fitting TRBD1. CDR1 and CDR2 (germline): MGHRA, YSYEKL. The CDR3 spans 14 residues. V gave up 4 bases and J gave up 6 bases; unmatched junction bases: 8. The CDR3 protein is CASSPGQLMAEAFF. The CDR3 DNA reads as TGCGCCAGCAGCCCGGGACAGCTTATGGCTGAAGCTTTCTTT.

This chain links TRBV29-1 with TRBJ2-5; tentatively, D is TRBD2 (6 bases). The CDR3 runs to 13 residues. The germline V and J ends were trimmed by 8 bases and 7 bases, with 20 bases remaining between them. The germline V gene encodes CDR1 SQVTM and CDR2 ANQGSEA. CDR3: CSSGVGAGGTQYF. The CDR3 nucleotides are TGCAGCTCTGGGGTTGGGGCCGGGGGGACCCAGTACTTC.

The chain carries TRBV5-1 and TRBJ1-2; perhaps TRBD1 as D (5 bases). Germline CDR1 reads SGHRS; CDR2 reads YFSETQ. The CDR3 is 13 residues long. V lost 4 bases and J lost 6, with 13 bases in between. The CDR3 DNA follows: TGCGCCAGCAGCCTCCTGCAGGGTGATGGCTACACCTTC. It specifies CASSLLQGDGYTF.

The V call is TRBV19, the J call TRBJ2-5; D perhaps matches TRBD1 (7 bases). CDR3 length: 17 amino acids. Looked up from germline, CDR1 is LNHDA and CDR2 is SQIVND (reference sequence). V lost 6 bases, J lost 4 bases, and 24 bases lay in between. The CDR3 spells CASSAVLGHRGGETQYF. CDR3 DNA: TGTGCCAGTAGCGCAGTGTTGGGACACAGGGGAGGAGAGACCCAGTACTTC.

The rearrangement links TRBV5-8 to TRBJ1-2; 10 bases are shared with TRBD1. Trimming cost V 3 bases and J 4 bases; bases outside gene matches: 6. The CDR3 spans 15 residues. Germline V gives CDR1 SGHTS, CDR2 YDEGEE. This CDR3 reads CASSSPGTGAYGYTF. The CDR3 nucleotides read TGTGCCAGCAGCTCTCCCGGGACAGGGGCCTATGGCTACACCTTC.

The chain carries TRBV12-3 or TRBV12-4 and TRBJ1-5; D not resolved. Trimming shortened V by 6 bases and J by 7 bases, and 13 bases separated the two germline ends. This CDR3 is 13 amino acids long. CDR3 sequence (DNA): TGTGCCAGCAGAGGATCGGCGGGCCAGCCCCAGCATTTT. Its translation: CASRGSAGQPQHF.

The V call is TRBV29-1, the J call TRBJ1-3, with D unresolved. Between the trimmed V and J ends, which lost 5 bases and 0 bases, there was a span of 8 bases. This CDR3 is 13 amino acids long. Germline CDR1 and CDR2: SQVTM and ANQGSEA. CDR3 nucleotides: TGCAGCGTTACTTATAACTCTGGAAACACCATATATTTT. This codes for CSVTYNSGNTIYF.

The genes are TRBV12-3 or TRBV12-4 and TRBJ1-3, with unresolved D. CDR3 length: 11 amino acids. V lost 8 bases and J 6 bases, leaving 8 bases between the germline ends. CDR3 amino acids: CASRGENTIYF. In DNA, the CDR3 is TGTGCCAGCCGCGGGGAAAACACCATATATTTT.

V is TRBV5-1 and J is TRBJ2-5; 9 bases are a match to TRBD2. J lost 4 bases, V lost 3 bases, and 13 bases had no gene match. This CDR3 region has 17 residues. Germline V gene sequence: CDR1 SGHRS, CDR2 YFSETQ. The DNA of the CDR3 is TGCGCCAGCAGCTCAGGGGTAGCGGGGGCGAGGGGAGAGACCCAGTACTTC. Amino acid sequence: CASSSGVAGARGETQYF.

This clone has a single count. The genes are TRBV29-1 and TRBJ2-7; possible D gene TRBD1, 6 bases. Trimming stripped 3 bases from V and 4 bases from J, with 16 bases between. CDR3 length: 14 residues. The germline CDR1 and CDR2 sequences are SQVTM and ANQGSEA. CDR3 protein: CSVEYRERGYEQYF. CDR3 nucleotides: TGCAGCGTTGAGTACAGGGAGAGGGGTTACGAGCAGTACTTC.

CDR3 coding DNA: TGTGCCAGCAGCCAAGACGTGGCCTCTAATTCACCCCTCCACTTT. This encodes CASSQDVASNSPLHF. V and J are TRBV3-1 (or the pseudogene TRBV3-2) and TRBJ1-6, with D unclear. The CDR3 extends over 15 amino acids. From germline, CDR1 is LGHDT and CDR2 YNNKEL (reference sequence). Trimming cost V 0 bases and J 6 bases, with 9 bases left between them.

The chain is built from TRBV24-1 and TRBJ2-3, with a weak D call TRBD2 (6 bases). Trimming took 2 bases from V and 6 from J, leaving 17 bases between them. CDR1 is KGHDR, CDR2 SFDVKD, per germline. This CDR3 spans 16 amino acids. CDR3 DNA sequence: TGTGCCACCAGTGATTGGGGACTTGCCCTTGGCGATACGCAGTATTTT. This gives the protein CATSDWGLALGDTQYF.

V is TRBV14 and J is TRBJ1-1; TRBD1 matches 8 bases. Germline CDR1 is SGHDN and CDR2 is FVKESK. Losses at the gene ends were 7 bases for V and 1 base for J; bases not matched to a gene: 8. The CDR3 extends over 15 amino acids. CDR3 in DNA: TGTGCCAGCATCCGAACAGGGGGGCGGAACACTGAAGCTTTCTTT. Translation: CASIRTGGRNTEAFF.

The rearrangement uses TRBV18 and TRBJ1-3; D perhaps matches TRBD1 (6 bases). V lost 3 bases, J lost 0 bases, and 15 bases lay in between. In germline, CDR1 is KGHSH, CDR2 LQKENI. This CDR3 is built from 17 residues. CDR3 sequence: CASSPLQGLSSGNTIYF. CDR3 nucleotide sequence: TGTGCCAGCTCACCCCTTCAGGGGCTTAGCTCTGGAAACACCATATATTTT.

The chain couples TRBV19 to TRBJ1-6; 7 nucleotides match TRBD1. This CDR3 is built from 19 residues. V shed 4 bases, J shed 0 bases, and the junction held 12 bases outside the gene matches. CDR1 LNHDA and CDR2 SQIVND come from the germline V gene (reference sequence). In nucleotides, the CDR3 is TGTGCCAGTAGTACGACCGGGACAGCTGGAAGCTCCTATAATTCACCCCTCCACTTT. This encodes CASSTTGTAGSSYNSPLHF.

J is TRBJ2-2 and V is TRBV3-1 (or the pseudogene TRBV3-2), with 9 bases identical to TRBD1. The V gene's germline CDR1 is LGHDT and CDR2 YNNKEL (reference sequence). The CDR3 totals 14 residues. Losses at the gene ends were 4 bases for V and 7 bases for J; bases not matched to a gene: 4. The CDR3 DNA reads as TGTGCCAGCAGCCGGACAGGGGCGGACGGGGAGCTGTTTTTT. It yields the protein CASSRTGADGELFF.